What follows are 2 T cell receptor beta chains derived from one specimen sequenced in a study of blood T cell repertoires in COVID-19. Assay: immunoSEQ multiplex PCR; the TCRdb copy retains only in-frame clones and omits some. The sample contains approximately 100,000 clones, approximately 90% of which appear only once. The sequenced material came from peripheral blood. These TCRs come from a man aged 50-59 years with acute or convalescent COVID-19.

The chain uses TRBV9 and TRBJ2-2; D gene uncertain. The germline V and J ends were trimmed by 2 bases and 5 bases, with 10 bases remaining between them. CDR1 and CDR2 (germline): SGDLS, YYNGEE. There are 14 residues in the CDR3. The CDR3 region is CASSVSPGTGELFF. In DNA form, the CDR3 reads TGTGCCAGCAGCGTGTCTCCCGGGACCGGGGAGCTGTTTTTT. The variable domain in full, completed from reference TRBV9 and TRBJ2-2, reads DSGVTQTPKHLITATGQRVTLRCSPRSGDLSVYWYQQSLDQGLQFLIQYYNGEERAKGNILERFSAQQFPDLHSELNLSSLELGDSALYFCASSVSPGTGELFFGEGSRLTVL.

The J gene is TRBJ1-2, the V gene TRBV29-1; 9 bases fit TRBD1. The CDR3 length is 13 residues. Germline trimming cut 7 bases from V and 4 bases from J; bases unmatched to any gene: 7. Germline V gives CDR1 SQVTM, CDR2 ANQGSEA. The CDR3 DNA reads TGCAGCGCTACAGGGGGCGCGGGCTATGGCTACACCTTC. Translating gives CSATGGAGYGYTF.